The clone carrying this T cell receptor beta chain has more than one count but fewer than ten. Some clones are missing from TCRdb's copy, which holds only in-frame ones; the method was immunoSEQ multiplex PCR. Altogether some 140,000 clones are present, 70% to 90% being singletons, with the ten largest covering approximately 6%. The source of the sample is a study of T cell responses to AZD1222 COVID-19 vaccine. Germline CDR1 reads WNHNN; CDR2 reads SYGVQD (reference sequence). The CDR3 covers 16 residues. V gave up 6 bases and J gave up 3 bases, with 18 bases separating them. The V call is TRBV10-1, the J call TRBJ1-3, with D tentatively TRBD1 (5 bases). The source material was peripheral blood, sampled on day 0 of AZD1222 vaccination. The sequence was collected from an adult in good health. CDR3 coding DNA: TGCGCCAGCAGAAAATCTAGGACATCTTATGGAAACACCATATATTTT. Its translation is CASRKSRTSYGNTIYF.